This TCR beta chain was sequenced during a study of blood T cell repertoires in COVID-19. This clone appeared once. Unmatched junction bases numbered 4, after V lost 4 bases and J lost 7 bases. The germline CDR1 and CDR2 sequences are SGHNT and YENEEA. This CDR3 region has 12 residues. Using immunoSEQ multiplex PCR, the repertoire was profiled, and TCRdb retains in-frame clones only, with some absent. Counted here are roughly 220,000 clones, around 90% occurring once; the ten biggest clones make up about 15%. The V and J genes are TRBV11-3 and TRBJ2-7; TRBD1 agrees at 7 bases. The sample taken for sequencing was PBMCs or T cells enriched from blood (not recorded which). This sequence was found in a man between 25 and 39 years old who had been exposed to COVID-19. The CDR3, as DNA: TGTGCCAGCAGCTCAACAGGGGATGAGCAGTACTTC. This translates into CASSSTGDEQYF.